This T cell receptor (beta chain) was identified during a study of blood T cells in healthy people across ages. Note on this clonotype: Antigen unknown.

Then a second PCR, running about 6 to 12 cycles, was carried out with a sample-barcoded 5' primer and a J-beta primer mix. TCRdb redid the calling of the 5' RACE reads with MiXCR, one entry per CDR3 protein. Of 1.8 million or so distinct CDR3 sequences in the sample, roughly 43% were seen once. Study-wide results and limits: Correlation between TCR beta diversity and naive T cell percentage was strong. Not knowing donor CMV status may have confounded expanded clonotype changes.

Drawing of peripheral blood yielded about 10 milliliters from each donor. Isolation recovered at least 6 million PBMCs from every sample. CDR3 length: 15 residues. V shed 3 bases, J shed 1 base, and the junction held 7 bases outside the gene matches. Looked up from germline, CDR1 is DFQATT and CDR2 is SNEGSKA (reference sequence). The sample consisted of blood. This chain links TRBV20-1 with TRBJ2-3; TRBD2 agrees at 7 bases. This TCR derives from a human donor in good health. For the CDR3, the DNA is TGCAGTGCTAGTGCTGGCCTAGCGGGCACAGATACGCAGTATTTT. Its protein is CSASAGLAGTDTQYF.